This entry lists 19 T cell receptor beta chains sequenced from one sample in a study of control samples from healthy donors and cancer patients. Profiled with immunoSEQ multiplex PCR; TCRdb holds only in-frame clones, not every one. This table holds approximately 97,000 clones, about 91% found once. Sequenced sample: blood. These receptors originate from a woman aged 18-29 years in good health.

The V call is TRBV29-1, the J call TRBJ2-2; 7 nucleotides match TRBD2. In germline, CDR1 is SQVTM, CDR2 ANQGSEA. Unmatched junction bases numbered 6, after V lost 5 bases and J lost 6 bases. The CDR3 has 13 amino acids. The CDR3 region has the DNA TGCAGCGTTCAGGGAGGGTCGGCCGGGGAGCTGTTTTTT. Encoded protein: CSVQGGSAGELFF.

V usage is TRBV27 and J usage is TRBJ2-7; 12 bases fit TRBD2. The CDR3 is made up of 16 amino acids. Germline-derived CDR1 and CDR2 are MNHEY and SMNVEV (reference sequence). V lost 5 bases, J lost 6 bases, and 11 bases stayed unmatched. CDR3 nucleotides: TGTGCCAGCAGTCCCCTAGCGGGAGGGGGCAGGGGCGAGCAGTACTTC. It yields the protein CASSPLAGGGRGEQYF.

With regard to this clone: The same CDR3 also results from other DNA sequences found in this sample. The gene calls are TRBV12-5 and TRBJ2-2, with 10 bases lining up with TRBD2. The trim removed 6 bases at V and 7 bases at J, leaving 8 bases unmatched. Germline lookup yields CDR1 LGHNT and CDR2 FRNRAP. CDR3 length: 15 amino acids. CDR3 residues: CASGVIAGGNGELFF. DNA of the CDR3: TGTGCTAGTGGGGTAATAGCGGGGGGTAACGGGGAGCTGTTTTTT.

J is TRBJ2-3 and V is TRBV5-4, with TRBD2 as a possible D gene (5 bases). V lost 2 bases, J lost 1 base, and 14 bases lay in between. Per germline, CDR1 SGHNT and CDR2 YYREEE (reference sequence). The CDR3 loop spans 16 amino acids. The CDR3 sequence is CASSFPRRVGTDTQYF. As DNA, the CDR3 is TGTGCCAGCAGCTTCCCCCGGCGGGTAGGCACAGATACGCAGTATTTT.

This clone has more than one count but fewer than ten. The V and J genes are TRBV28 and TRBJ2-7; maybe TRBD2 (6 bases). Trimming left V 8 bases short and J 8 bases short, with 10 bases between. Per germline, CDR1 MDHEN and CDR2 SYDVKM. This CDR3 comprises 10 residues. CDR3 loop: CASGGTKQYF. CDR3 nucleotides: TGTGCCAGCGGGGGGACGAAGCAGTACTTC.

The chain carries TRBV5-1 and TRBJ2-5, with TRBD2 matching 7 bases. Germline CDR1 is SGHRS and CDR2 is YFSETQ. Losses at the gene ends were 4 bases for V and 4 bases for J; bases not matched to a gene: 13. The CDR3 spans 16 residues. The DNA for the CDR3 is TGCGCCAGCAGCAGAGCCGGTGGCGGGGGAGGAGAGACCCAGTACTTC. It codes for CASSRAGGGGGETQYF.

The chain carries TRBV5-6 and TRBJ1-2, with D maybe TRBD1 (6 bases). Germline V gene data show CDR1 as SGHDT and CDR2 as YYEEEE. The CDR3 is 14 residues long. With 5 bases removed from V and 8 bases from J, the gap between germline ends came to 19 bases. CDR3 coding DNA: TGTGCCAGCAGGATCTTACAGGGCGCCGGAGGCTACACCTTC. Protein product: CASRILQGAGGYTF. Full variable domain (outside the CDR3, taken from reference TRBV5-6 and TRBJ1-2): DAGVTQSPTHLIKTRGQQVTLRCSPKSGHDTVSWYQQALGQGPQFIFQYYEEEERQRGNFPDRFSGHQFPNYSSELNVNALLLGDSALYLCASRILQGAGGYTFGSGTRLTVV.

V gene TRBV3-1 (or the pseudogene TRBV3-2) combines with J gene TRBJ2-1; D not certain. Germline lookup yields CDR1 LGHDT and CDR2 YNNKEL (reference sequence). With 1 base removed from V and 5 bases from J, the gap between germline ends came to 9 bases. CDR3 length equals 14 residues. This CDR3 reads CASSQGTGNNEQFF. The CDR3 region has the DNA TGTGCCAGCAGCCAAGGTACGGGTAACAATGAGCAGTTCTTC.

The chain is built from TRBV4-1 and TRBJ2-3; D unclear. This CDR3 region has 15 residues. Deletions cut 0 bases from V and 1 base from J, with 8 bases between. Germline-derived CDR1 and CDR2 are MGHRA and YSYEKL. The CDR3 bases are TGCGCCAGCAGCCAAGATCGCGCGGGCACAGATACGCAGTATTTT. Its protein product is CASSQDRAGTDTQYF.

The chain links TRBV2 to TRBJ1-2; TRBD1 is a possible D gene (6 bases). The V end lost 4 bases, the J end lost 4 bases, and 10 bases lay between the germline ends. The length of the CDR3 is 13 residues. The germline V gene encodes CDR1 SNHLY and CDR2 FYNNEI. The CDR3 region has the DNA TGTGCCAGCAGTGGGACAGTATCCTATGGCTACACCTTC. This gives the protein CASSGTVSYGYTF.

This CDR3 reads CASSTNLDGGWDQPQHF. CDR3 coding DNA: TGTGCCAGTAGTACTAACTTAGACGGGGGGTGGGATCAGCCCCAGCATTTT. The chain carries TRBV19 and TRBJ1-5; D may be TRBD1 (5 bases). In germline, CDR1 is LNHDA, CDR2 SQIVND (reference sequence). The CDR3 has 17 residues. V was shortened by 4 bases and J by 5 bases, with 21 bases between the two germline ends.

This clone was seen a single time. The V call is TRBV7-2, the J call TRBJ2-5; tentative D call: TRBD2 (5 bases). V was clipped by 5 bases and J by 4 bases, with 11 bases between them. In germline, CDR1 is SGHTA, CDR2 FQGNSA. The CDR3 totals 13 residues. The CDR3 reads CASSRTGRETQYF. The CDR3 coding sequence is TGTGCCAGCAGCCGAACGGGAAGAGAGACCCAGTACTTC.

The chain joins TRBV6-5 to TRBJ1-3, with D tentatively TRBD1 (6 bases). Looked up from germline, CDR1 is MNHEY and CDR2 is SVGAGI. The CDR3 has 13 amino acids. The V end was cut by 8 bases, the J end by 7 bases, with 15 bases between. CDR3 amino acids: CASVQGSYNTIYF. The CDR3 nucleotides are TGTGCCAGCGTCCAGGGGAGTTACAACACCATATATTTT.

The rearrangement links TRBV2 to TRBJ2-5; possibly TRBD1 for D (6 bases). Between the trimmed V and J ends, which lost 4 bases and 5 bases, there was a span of 11 bases. The germline gives CDR1 SNHLY, CDR2 FYNNEI. This CDR3 comprises 13 residues. CDR3 loop: CASSAGVRETQYF. CDR3 DNA sequence: TGTGCCAGCAGTGCAGGGGTAAGGGAGACCCAGTACTTC.

This clone was detected only once. This rearrangement joins TRBV7-2 to TRBJ1-1, with a possible D match to TRBD1 (6 bases). The CDR3 length is 16 residues. CDR1 is SGHTA, CDR2 FQGNSA, per germline. The V end was cut by 3 bases, the J end by 5 bases, with 19 bases between. The CDR3 sequence is CASSLGTGSLYTEAFF. The CDR3 coding sequence is TGTGCCAGCAGCTTGGGTACAGGGTCCCTGTATACTGAAGCTTTCTTT.

This chain connects TRBV11-3 to TRBJ1-2, with 10 bases fitting TRBD1. Germline CDR1 and CDR2: SGHNT and YENEEA. V was pared by 3 bases and J by 2 bases, with 0 bases of the junction left unmatched. The CDR3 has 14 amino acids. The CDR3 here is CASSLGQGNYGYTF. CDR3 DNA sequence: TGTGCCAGCAGCTTGGGACAGGGGAACTATGGCTACACCTTC.

This rearrangement joins TRBV11-3 to TRBJ2-3; 7 nucleotides match TRBD1. The V gene's germline CDR1 is SGHNT and CDR2 YENEEA. V lost 5 bases to trimming and J lost 2 bases; unmatched junction nucleotides: 10. The CDR3 has 16 amino acids. The CDR3 DNA reads TGTGCCAGCAGCCGCGACAGGGATCGGCCCACAGATACGCAGTATTTT. Translated: CASSRDRDRPTDTQYF.

This sequence joins TRBV27 and TRBJ2-7; D may be TRBD1 (6 bases). The CDR3 totals 14 residues. With 3 bases removed from V and 0 bases from J, the gap between germline ends came to 9 bases. Germline CDR1 reads MNHEY; CDR2 reads SMNVEV (reference sequence). The CDR3 DNA is TGTGCCAGCAGTTTCACAGGGATCTCCTACGAGCAGTACTTC. Protein: CASSFTGISYEQYF.

The V and J genes are TRBV7-9 and TRBJ1-4; unclear D gene. Germline loops: CDR1 SEHNR, CDR2 FQNEAQ (reference sequence). The CDR3 loop spans 13 amino acids. Trimming stripped 4 bases from V and 7 bases from J, with 10 bases between. Here the CDR3 DNA reads TGTGCCAGCAGCTCAAGGAGGAGTGAAAAACTGTTTTTT. Translation: CASSSRRSEKLFF.